A single T cell receptor beta chain is shown here with its context. The antigen is unknown. The data were obtained in a study of vaccination and CD4 T cells after COVID-19. The treatment is: roughly ten-day PBMC culture with coronavirus spike peptide pools or control peptides (ViraFEST assay). V shed 3 bases, J shed 7 bases, and the junction held 9 bases outside the gene matches. The CDR3 consists of 15 residues. From germline, CDR1 is MDHEN and CDR2 SYDVKM. Cultured CD4+ T-cell DNA underwent Oncomine TCR Beta short-read sequencing. Via MiXCR, TCRdb re-called the PCR reads, giving one row per CDR3 protein. Found here are 20,000 to 25,000 distinct CDR3 sequences, 35% to 55% of them singletons; the top ten hold about an eighth.

This sequence joins TRBV28 and TRBJ2-1, with TRBD1 matching over 7 bases. This clonotype originated in a human donor who had recovered from COVID-19. Sequenced sample: CD4+ T cells from blood, cultured in vitro. DNA of the CDR3: TGTGCCAGCAGTTTCCGGGGCAGGGGGTTGAATGAGCAGTTCTTC. Its protein is CASSFRGRGLNEQFF.